This T cell receptor beta chain was retrieved from a study of beta chain features in type 1 diabetes. General study points: High-TCR-expressing cells could be over-represented by cDNA sequencing. In all four CD4+ subsets, TCRB CDR3 length was significantly, moderately reduced in type 1 diabetes.

After removal of 1 base from V and 2 bases from J, the junction contained 3 bases not matched to a gene. The CDR3 is 15 amino acids. Germline V gene lookup returns CDR1 SGHRS and CDR2 YFSETQ. It was via CD45RO/CCR7/CD25/CD127/CD95/CD27 that CD4+ naive, central memory, regulatory and stem cell-like memory cells were sorted. The entirety of the isolated RNA underwent reverse transcription, so expressed TCRB transcripts were sequenced. Repertoires were generated with immunoSEQ multiplex PCR, while TCRdb's copy carries only in-frame clones and drops some. The sample comprises 300,000 or so clones, about 13% of which are singletons, and about 0.015% rests with the top ten. This clone was seen only a few times. Its target is unknown.

The material sequenced was naive CD4+ T cells from blood. The clonotype originates from a woman aged 18-35 years with type 1 diabetes. The V and J genes are TRBV5-1 and TRBJ2-1; TRBD2 matches 7 bases. CDR3 sequence reads: CASSLSGEPYNEQFF. DNA of the CDR3: TGCGCCAGCAGCTTGAGCGGGGAACCCTACAATGAGCAGTTCTTC.